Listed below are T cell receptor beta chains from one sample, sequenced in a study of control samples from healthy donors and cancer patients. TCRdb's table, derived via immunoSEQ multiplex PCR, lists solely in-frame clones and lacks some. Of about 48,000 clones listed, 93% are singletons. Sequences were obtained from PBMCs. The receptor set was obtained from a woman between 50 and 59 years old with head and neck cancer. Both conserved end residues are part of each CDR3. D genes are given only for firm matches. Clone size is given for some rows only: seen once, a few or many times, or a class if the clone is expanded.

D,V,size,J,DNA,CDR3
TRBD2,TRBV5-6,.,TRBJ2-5,TGTGCCAGCAGCAAAAGACTAGCGGGGAAAAAGACCCAGTACTTC,CASSKRLAGKKTQYF
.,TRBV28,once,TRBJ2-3,TGTGCCAGCAGTAGCGCTAGGAGGGGATTTAGAGATACGCAGTATTTT,CASSSARRGFRDTQYF
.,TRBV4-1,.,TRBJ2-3,TGCGCCAGCAGCATCCAACCCGGGCTTCGAGGAGATACGCAGTATTTT,CASSIQPGLRGDTQYF
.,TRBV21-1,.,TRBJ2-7,TGTGCCAGCAGCATCGCCGGGACTCCCGGGGACGAGCAGTACTTC,CASSIAGTPGDEQYF
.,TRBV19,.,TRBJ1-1,TGTGCCAGCTCCGTCGGTCGGGACACTGAAGCTTTCTTT,CASSVGRDTEAFF
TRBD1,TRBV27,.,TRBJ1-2,TGTGCCAGTAGGGGGCGCAGCTATGGCTACACCTTC,CASRGRSYGYTF
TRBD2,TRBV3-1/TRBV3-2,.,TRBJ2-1,TGTGCCAGCAGCCGCAGACTAGCAGGTATTGAGCAGTTCTTC,CASSRRLAGIEQFF
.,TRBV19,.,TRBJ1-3,TGTGCCAGTAGTAGACAGAGCTCTGGAAACACCATATATTTT,CASSRQSSGNTIYF
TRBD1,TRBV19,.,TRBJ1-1,TGTGCCAGTAGGCAGGGGGCAACTGAAGCTTTCTTT,CASRQGATEAFF
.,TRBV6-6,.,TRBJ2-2,TGTGCCAGCAACTTCGAAGGGGTCGGGGAGCTGTTTTTT,CASNFEGVGELFF
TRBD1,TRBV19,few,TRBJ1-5,TGTGCCAGTACCCCAGGACAGGCTTCTCAGCCCCAGCATTTT,CASTPGQASQPQHF
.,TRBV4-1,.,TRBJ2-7,TGCGCCAGCAGCCAAGAACGGGAAAGCTCCTACGAGCAGTACTTC,CASSQERESSYEQYF
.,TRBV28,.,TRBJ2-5,TGTGCCAGCAGTAGGGGGGATGAGGGAGTAGCAGAGACCCAGTACTTC,CASSRGDEGVAETQYF
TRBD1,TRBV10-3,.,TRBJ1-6,TGTGCCATCAGCCAGGGGGAGGTTTACGGTAGTTCACCCCTCCACTTT,CAISQGEVYGSSPLHF
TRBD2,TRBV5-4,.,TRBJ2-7,TGTGCCAGCAGCCTCGGACTAGCGGGAGAAGACGAGCAGTACTTC,CASSLGLAGEDEQYF
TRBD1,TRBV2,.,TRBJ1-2,TGTGCCAGCAGTGACCAGGGGGCCAACTATGGCTACACCTTC,CASSDQGANYGYTF
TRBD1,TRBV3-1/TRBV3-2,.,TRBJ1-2,TGTGCCAGCAGCGGCACAGGGGTTGGCTACACCTTC,CASSGTGVGYTF
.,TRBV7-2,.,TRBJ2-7,TGTGCCAGCAGGGAGGGGGGGACCTACGAGCAGTACTTC,CASREGGTYEQYF
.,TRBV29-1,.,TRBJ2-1,TGCAGCGTTGATAGGTACAATGAGCAGTTCTTC,CSVDRYNEQFF
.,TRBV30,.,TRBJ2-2,TGTGCCTGGAGACTTCAGGGTGCCACCGGGGAGCTGTTTTTT,CAWRLQGATGELFF
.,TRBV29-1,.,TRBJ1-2,TGCAGCGTTGAAGCTCAACAGGGAGATTCCGAAAAATATGGCTACACCTTC,CSVEAQQGDSEKYGYTF
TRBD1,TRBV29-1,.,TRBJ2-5,TGCAGCGTTGATCCCGGACAGGGACAAGAGACCCAGTACTTC,CSVDPGQGQETQYF
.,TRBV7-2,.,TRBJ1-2,TGTGCCAGCAGCTTAGGGGCCGGGACAAGCGGCTACACCTTC,CASSLGAGTSGYTF
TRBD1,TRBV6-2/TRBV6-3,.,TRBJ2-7,TGTGCCAGCAGCACTGTAGGACAGGGCGCCTCCTACGAGCAGTACTTC,CASSTVGQGASYEQYF
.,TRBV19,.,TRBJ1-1,TGTGCCAGTAGTAGAGGTGAGACGCTGGCTGAAGCTTTCTTT,CASSRGETLAEAFF
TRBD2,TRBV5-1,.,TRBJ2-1,TGCGCCAGCAACCTAGGGACTAGTGTCTACAATGAGCAGTTCTTC,CASNLGTSVYNEQFF
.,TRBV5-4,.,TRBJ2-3,TGTGCCAGCAGCTCACAGGAAGATACGCAGTATTTT,CASSSQEDTQYF
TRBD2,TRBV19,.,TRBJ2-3,TGTGCCAGTAGCGGGGGAGGGCCAGATACGCAGTATTTT,CASSGGGPDTQYF
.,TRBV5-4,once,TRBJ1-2,TGTGCCAGCAGCTTGGGGCCCTACGCAGCTTATGGCTACACCTTC,CASSLGPYAAYGYTF
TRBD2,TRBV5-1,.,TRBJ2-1,TGCGCCAGCAGCTTGACTAGCGGAGACTACAATGAGCAGTTCTTC,CASSLTSGDYNEQFF
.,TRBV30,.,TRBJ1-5,TGTGCCTGGAGTGTAGGAGAGAGGGATCAGCCCCAGCATTTT,CAWSVGERDQPQHF
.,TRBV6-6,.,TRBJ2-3,TGTGCCAGCAAACACACCACAGATACGCAGTATTTT,CASKHTTDTQYF
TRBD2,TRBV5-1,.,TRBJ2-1,TGCGCCAGCACCTGGACTAGCTCCTACAATGAGCAGTTCTTC,CASTWTSSYNEQFF
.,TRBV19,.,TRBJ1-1,TGTGCCAGTACCCCTCGGGGCAGGGGGAACACTGAAGCTTTCTTT,CASTPRGRGNTEAFF
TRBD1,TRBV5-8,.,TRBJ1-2,TGTGCCAGCAGCTTGGCCGAGGACAGGGAAGAGGTTGGCTACACCTTC,CASSLAEDREEVGYTF
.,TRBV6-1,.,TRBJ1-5,TGTGCCAGCAGTGAAGCGCAGAATAGCAATCAGCCCCAGCATTTT,CASSEAQNSNQPQHF
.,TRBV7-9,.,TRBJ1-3,TGTGCCAGCAGCGCACAGGGTCCATCCTCTGGAAACACCATATATTTT,CASSAQGPSSGNTIYF
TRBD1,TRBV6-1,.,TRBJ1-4,TGTGCCAGCAGTGACTTAGGACAGGGACCCCGTGAAAAACTGTTTTTT,CASSDLGQGPREKLFF
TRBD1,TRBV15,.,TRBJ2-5,TGTGCCACCAGCAGAGGAGGGGGCTGGGAGACCCAGTACTTC,CATSRGGGWETQYF
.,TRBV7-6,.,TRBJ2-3,TGTGCCAGCAGCTTAGTGGCGGGGAGGCACGCAGATACGCAGTATTTT,CASSLVAGRHADTQYF
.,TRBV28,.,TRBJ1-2,TGTGCCAGCAGTTTGGCCGTAACAGGGTATGGCTACACCTTC,CASSLAVTGYGYTF
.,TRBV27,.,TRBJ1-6,TGTGCCAGCAAGTTTAACCAGGGTAATAATTCACCCCTCCACTTT,CASKFNQGNNSPLHF
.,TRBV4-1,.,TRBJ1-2,TGCGCCAGCAGCCAAGATCACACCGCGCGGTACTATGGCTACACCTTC,CASSQDHTARYYGYTF
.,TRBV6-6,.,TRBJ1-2,TGTGCCAGCCGCGAGACAGCCTACTATGGCTACACCTTC,CASRETAYYGYTF
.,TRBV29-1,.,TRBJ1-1,TGCAGCGCCCGGAGAGGGAACACTGAAGCTTTCTTT,CSARRGNTEAFF
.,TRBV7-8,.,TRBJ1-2,TGTGCCAGCAGCTTAGACCCGACATCCTTCCAACGGGACTATGGCTACACCTTC,CASSLDPTSFQRDYGYTF
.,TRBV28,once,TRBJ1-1,TGTGCCAGCAGTTTCCCCGGGACGAACACTGAAGCTTTCTTT,CASSFPGTNTEAFF
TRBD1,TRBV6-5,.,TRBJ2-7,TGTGCCAGCAGCCAAGGACAGGGGCCCAACGAGCAGTACTTC,CASSQGQGPNEQYF
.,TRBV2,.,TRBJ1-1,TGTGCCAGCAGTACTCAGGCGAACACTGAAGCTTTCTTT,CASSTQANTEAFF
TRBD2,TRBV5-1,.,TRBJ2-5,TGCGCCAGCAGCTTCACTAGCGGGGGGGGTTTTGGAGAGACCCAGTACTTC,CASSFTSGGGFGETQYF
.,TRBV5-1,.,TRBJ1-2,TGCGCCAGCAGCGTTGACAGGCCGGGGGCTTATGGCTACACCTTC,CASSVDRPGAYGYTF
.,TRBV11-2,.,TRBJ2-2,TGTGCCAGCAGCTTAGGCATAGGGACGTCAAAAAACACCGGGGAGCTGTTTTTT,CASSLGIGTSKNTGELFF
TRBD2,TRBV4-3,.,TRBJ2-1,TGCGCCAGCAGCCCCCGACTAGCGGGGGCTTATGAGCAGTTCTTC,CASSPRLAGAYEQFF
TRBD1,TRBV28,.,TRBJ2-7,TGTGCCAGCAGCTTAGCGACAGGGTCGTCCGAGCAGTACTTC,CASSLATGSSEQYF
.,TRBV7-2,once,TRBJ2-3,TGTGCCAGCAGCCCCCCGACAGGTCAGGTAACAGATACGCAGTATTTT,CASSPPTGQVTDTQYF
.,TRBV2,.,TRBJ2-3,TGTGCCAGCAGACCTTTTGCTAGCAGGGGCACAGATACGCAGTATTTT,CASRPFASRGTDTQYF
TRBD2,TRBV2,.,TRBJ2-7,TGTGCCTCCGAGGGACTAGCGGGGGTGTTCTCCTACGAGCAGTACTTC,CASEGLAGVFSYEQYF
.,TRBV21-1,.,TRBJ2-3,TGTGCCAGCAGCCTTAGCGGGGGGGCCGAAGATACGCAGTATTTT,CASSLSGGAEDTQYF
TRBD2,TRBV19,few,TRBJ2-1,TGTGCCAGCCGACTAGCGGGCCAATACAATGAGCAGTTCTTC,CASRLAGQYNEQFF
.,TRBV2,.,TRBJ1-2,TGTGCCAGCAGTGTTAGGGCGGACCACTATGGCTACACCTTC,CASSVRADHYGYTF